The present TCR beta chain was sequenced within a study of response to subunit inactivated influenza vaccine listed by TCRdb under 2018. Context from the whole study: To follow how T cells responded to a trivalent subunit inactivated influenza vaccine, the researchers relied on deep quantitative profiling of the T cell receptor repertoire.

With respect to this clonotype: Its binding antigen is unknown. Per-nucleotide qualities are absent, and no much larger clonotype sits a single base away.

The library was produced with RT-PCR. The run used an Illumina HiSeq 2500. TCRdb handled the public reads itself, with Q25 trimming in fastp and clone calling in MiXCR, and kept productive beta chains. Rows matching on CDR3 protein sequence are summarized as one entry with the most common DNA and genes. The sample table lists about 540,000 distinct CDR3 sequences, under 30% of them with a count of one. The ten largest account for under 3.5% of the sample. For CDR1 and CDR2, the germline V gene lists SGHTA and FQGNSA. V is clipped by 6 bases and J by 3 bases, and the sequence between their germline boundaries is 7 bases long. The CDR3 sequence holds 12 residues, the cysteine and phenylalanine included. Here the CDR3 DNA is all that survives: 36 bases in frame from base 1. Overall results and qualifications from the work: It was suggested by the authors that each seasonal influenza vaccination may recruit only a limited number of new T cells.

The same data also went into a second study, on T cells expressing NK-cell markers. As the second publication notes: TCR beta cDNA libraries were made by 5'RACE template switching that added a universal primer site and unique molecular identifiers. About 8 donors provided sorted CD3+CD56+NKG2C+, CD3+CD56+NKG2C- and CD3+CD56-NKG2C+ T-cell subsets, whose TCR beta-chain repertoires were profiled. Of the eight sequenced donors, seven were found to be HCMV-seropositive and one was found to be HCMV-seronegative. In several experiments an anti-gammadeltaTCR antibody was added to restrict sorting to alphabetaTCR-expressing T cells. In more than 5 donors, the dominant CD3+CD56+NKG2C+ clonotypes were found to rank among the top 10 CD8+ clonotypes and to make up roughly 1.0-7.0% of CD8+ T cells. Those dominant clonotypes were again the most abundant among CD3+CD56-NKG2C+ cells in several donors, at about 25-65%. Whether the expanded NKG2C-expressing T cell clones were specific for HCMV antigens remained unclear. Randomly selected healthy volunteers, three men and five women, were used as the eight sequenced donors. HCMV-specific IgG was detected in serum with a commercial ELISA kit to determine HCMV serostatus. Peripheral blood mononuclear cells were isolated from blood by Ficoll density gradient centrifugation. CD4+ and CD8+ T cells were isolated from PBMC by magnetic immunoseparation with Miltenyi isolation kits. cDNA synthesis was primed from the TCR beta constant segment, followed by two successive PCR amplification steps. The libraries were sequenced on Illumina HiSeq 2000/2500, MiSeq or NextSeq, producing 2 x 150 bp reads. MIGEC handled demultiplexing of the reads and grouping by UMI, while MiTCR was used to assemble and quantify clonotypes. To exclude erroneous sequences, any TCR cDNA sequence not supported by at least two reads was discarded. Downstream repertoire analysis used the tcR package, and clonotypes were matched across fractions by CDR3 nucleotide sequence plus V segment. VDJmatch was used to annotate antigen specificity against VDJdb, with one amino acid substitution allowed in CDR3.

The sequence is built from TRBV7-2 and TRBJ2-3; there is no confident call for the D gene. The TCR originated in a man aged 45 to 65 who received an inactivated influenza vaccine. Donor details come from another sample of the same person, matched by shared clones. The sequencing used CD4+ T cells sorted from PBMCs, collected 11 to 12 days after vaccination. Here the CDR3 is given as CASRSGTDTQYF. In nucleotides, the sequence is TGTGCCAGCAGATCAGGAACAGATACGCAGTATTTT.